The clone carrying this T cell receptor beta chain was recorded a few times. Its antigen is not identified. Blood was drawn once from each donor into heparinised tubes. The draws averaged roughly 120 mL. Sorting gave populations that all exceeded 95% purity. The sample is drawn from a study of beta chain features in type 1 diabetes. At the level of the study: Age, gender, cell numbers and subset yield matched between patients and controls. Study-level findings and limits: Shorter TCRB CDR3s, moderately but significantly so, marked every one of the four CD4+ subsets in Type 1 diabetes patients.

This CDR3 is 12 amino acids long. From germline, CDR1 is SQVTM and CDR2 ANQGSEA. V gave up 4 bases and J gave up 8 bases; unmatched junction bases: 5. Of the isolated RNA, all was reverse transcribed, and so the sequenced material was expressed TCRB transcripts. Generated by immunoSEQ multiplex PCR, the TCRdb table keeps only in-frame clones and is missing some. The table has 900,000 or so clones, roughly 15% seen once. The TCR was taken from a woman under 30 in good health. Input material: naive CD4+ T cells from blood. The chain links TRBV29-1 to TRBJ1-2, with TRBD1 identical over 9 bases. The CDR3 here is CSVAGTGRGYTF. The CDR3 DNA is TGCAGCGTTGCCGGGACAGGGAGGGGCTACACCTTC. Based on the CDR3 plus reference TRBV29-1 and TRBJ1-2, the full variable domain is SAVISQKPSRDICQRGTSLTIQCQVDSQVTMMFWYRQQPGQSLTLIATANQGSEATYESGFVIDKFPISRPNLTFSTLTVSNMSPEDSSIYLCSVAGTGRGYTFGSGTRLTVV.